Presented here are 21 T cell receptor beta chains from one specimen sequenced in a study of T cell responses to AZD1222 COVID-19 vaccine. The method was immunoSEQ multiplex PCR; TCRdb's version includes in-frame clones alone and lacks a portion of them. The sample gives more than 85,000 clones, about 90% of which show up once; around 6.9% is in the top ten. Here the sequenced sample was peripheral blood, taken on day 0 of AZD1222 vaccination. The receptors were sampled from an adult in good health.

V is TRBV21-1 and J is TRBJ2-7; the tabulated D call, TRBD1, remains unverified against the DNA. TRBV21-1 is a listed pseudogene. This CDR3 contains 14 residues. This CDR3 reads CASSKVAGPYEQYF. The CDR3 DNA follows: TGTGCCAGCAGCAAAGTGGCAGGGCCCTACGAGCAGTACTTC.

This sequence joins TRBV10-3 and TRBJ2-5; TRBD1 agrees at 8 bases. This CDR3 is built from 11 residues. The germline V gene has CDR1 ENHRY and CDR2 SYGVKD. The V and J ends lost 11 bases and 3 bases, in that order; junction bases with no gene match: 2. The CDR3 bases are TGTGCCGCACAGGGGGAAGAGACCCAGTACTTC. Its translation: CAAQGEETQYF.

The chain combines TRBV3-1 (or the pseudogene TRBV3-2) with TRBJ2-7; TRBD2 is a possible D gene (6 bases). Germline V gene data show CDR1 as LGHDT and CDR2 as YNNKEL (reference sequence). V lost 5 bases and J 2 bases, leaving 16 bases between the germline ends. The CDR3 has 15 residues. CDR3 coding DNA: TGTGCCAGCAGCACCGGGCCTCCGGGGGCCTACGAGCAGTACTTC. This translates into CASSTGPPGAYEQYF.

The CDR3 region has the DNA TGTGCCTGCTCCGAGGGGACAGGGGTGGAAAAACTGTTTTTT. Translating it yields CACSEGTGVEKLFF. The gene calls are TRBV28 and TRBJ1-4; 10 bases fit TRBD1. The ends lost 11 bases at V and 8 bases at J; junction bases unmatched: 11. The CDR3 length is 14 residues. CDR1 and CDR2 (germline): MDHEN, SYDVKM.

V is TRBV6-1 and J is TRBJ1-6; 10 bases line up with TRBD1. Germline CDR1 is MNHNS and CDR2 is SASEGT. There are 16 residues in the CDR3. V trimming: 0 bases; J trimming: 12 bases; junction bases outside the gene matches: 8. CDR3 DNA sequence: TGTGCCAGCAGTGAAGCGGCCGGGACAGGGGTTCGACCCCTCCACTTT. The encoded protein is CASSEAAGTGVRPLHF.

This rearrangement joins TRBV7-2 to TRBJ1-3; D is perhaps TRBD1 (5 bases). The CDR3 has 16 amino acids. Looked up from germline, CDR1 is SGHTA and CDR2 is FQGNSA. V lost 5 bases and J lost 0, with 14 bases in between. CDR3 nucleotides: TGTGCCAGCAGCCCGGGACCGCCGAGCTCTGGAAACACCATATATTTT. It translates to CASSPGPPSSGNTIYF.

V and J are TRBV27 and TRBJ1-5, with 12 bases lining up with TRBD1. Germline lookup yields CDR1 MNHEY and CDR2 SMNVEV (reference sequence). Trimming cost V 6 bases and J 4 bases; bases outside gene matches: 10. This CDR3 region has 17 residues. The CDR3 DNA reads TGTGCCAGCAGGATGTTGGGACAGGGGGCCTTGAATCAGCCCCAGCATTTT. This translates into CASRMLGQGALNQPQHF.

The genes are TRBV4-1 and TRBJ1-3, with unresolved D. Trimming removed 3 bases from V and 2 bases from J, with 11 bases in between. Germline CDR1 reads MGHRA; CDR2 reads YSYEKL. This CDR3 contains 15 residues. CDR3 in DNA: TGCGCCAGCAGCCAGCCCCGGGAGACTGGAAACACCATATATTTT. Its translation is CASSQPRETGNTIYF.

The V and J genes are TRBV5-1 and TRBJ2-2, with TRBD2 matching 8 bases. Unmatched junction bases numbered 3, after V lost 1 base and J lost 7 bases. The CDR3 is made up of 14 amino acids. Germline CDR1 is SGHRS and CDR2 is YFSETQ. The CDR3 coding sequence is TGCGCCAGCAGCTTGCGGGAGGGGAGCGGGGAGCTGTTTTTT. This codes for CASSLREGSGELFF. The full variable domain, in which reference TRBV5-1 and TRBJ2-2 provide the parts outside the CDR3, is KAGVTQTPRYLIKTRGQQVTLSCSPISGHRSVSWYQQTPGQGLQFLFEYFSETQRNKGNFPGRFSGRQFSNSRSEMNVSTLELGDSALYLCASSLREGSGELFFGEGSRLTVL.

The rearrangement links TRBV25-1 to TRBJ1-5; D not resolved. The CDR3 sequence is 14 residues long. Deletions cut 0 bases from V and 3 bases from J, with 6 bases between. Germline CDR1 is MGHDK and CDR2 is SYGVNS. CDR3 bases: TGTGCCAGCAGTGAATATAGAAACAATCAGCCCCAGCATTTT. Translation gives CASSEYRNNQPQHF.

This sequence joins TRBV30 and TRBJ1-4; no clear D gene. This CDR3 comprises 13 residues. Germline V gene sequence: CDR1 GTSNPN, CDR2 SVGIG (reference sequence). Trimming took off 0 bases at V and 13 bases at J, with 15 bases between the two ends. This CDR3 is CAWSVRRTGRLFF. The DNA of the CDR3 is TGTGCCTGGAGTGTTCGTCGAACTGGGAGACTGTTTTTT.

The chain has TRBV7-3 and TRBJ1-2, with a weak D call TRBD1 (5 bases). The germline gives CDR1 SGHTA, CDR2 FQGTGA. Trimming left V 5 bases short and J 4 bases short, with 14 bases between. The CDR3 sequence is 14 residues long. CDR3 sequence: CASSPRGDAYGYTF. CDR3 DNA: TGTGCCAGCAGCCCCCGGGGGGACGCCTATGGCTACACCTTC.

In DNA, the CDR3 is TGTGCCAGTAGTCCAAGACTAGCGGGGACAGATACGCAGTATTTT. The encoded protein is CASSPRLAGTDTQYF. The chain joins TRBV19 to TRBJ2-3; 11 nucleotides line up with TRBD2. Trimming at V came to 5 bases and at J to 3 bases, leaving 4 bases not matched to a gene. In germline, CDR1 is LNHDA, CDR2 SQIVND (reference sequence). This CDR3 spans 15 amino acids.

Notes on this clone: Within the sample, other DNA sequences also encode this same CDR3. The rearrangement links TRBV6-4 to TRBJ2-3; 10 nucleotides line up with TRBD2. The ends lost 4 bases at V and 1 base at J; junction bases unmatched: 2. CDR3 length equals 15 residues. CDR1 is MRHNA, CDR2 SNTAGT, per germline. This CDR3 reads CASSVLAGGTDTQYF. The CDR3 region has the DNA TGTGCCAGCAGTGTGCTAGCGGGAGGCACAGATACGCAGTATTTT.

This chain connects TRBV5-1 to TRBJ2-7, with TRBD1 identical over 7 bases. The CDR3 length is 14 residues. V shed 0 bases and J 4 bases; nucleotides not matched to a gene: 4. Germline-derived CDR1 and CDR2 are SGHRS and YFSETQ. Written as DNA, the CDR3 is TGCGCCAGCAGCTTGGAACAGGGGTTTTACGAGCAGTACTTC. It encodes CASSLEQGFYEQYF. Supplemented by reference TRBV5-1 and TRBJ2-7, the full variable domain reads KAGVTQTPRYLIKTRGQQVTLSCSPISGHRSVSWYQQTPGQGLQFLFEYFSETQRNKGNFPGRFSGRQFSNSRSEMNVSTLELGDSALYLCASSLEQGFYEQYFGPGTRLTVT.

This chain uses TRBV29-1 with TRBJ1-5; possible D gene TRBD1, 6 bases. This CDR3 spans 13 amino acids. Germline loops: CDR1 SQVTM, CDR2 ANQGSEA. The V end was cut by 6 bases, the J end by 4 bases, with 13 bases between. The CDR3 DNA sequence: TGCAGCGTGGGGGACACCCTAAATCAGCCCCAGCATTTT. Protein sequence: CSVGDTLNQPQHF.

This clone was observed once. The chain combines TRBV6-5 with TRBJ1-4; TRBD1 might be the D (5 bases). CDR3 length equals 15 residues. CDR1 is MNHEY, CDR2 SVGAGI, per germline. Trimming shortened V by 0 bases and J by 2 bases, and 7 bases separated the two germline ends. CDR3 in DNA: TGTGCCAGCAGTTACTCGTCAGGGACTAATGAAAAACTGTTTTTT. Amino acids: CASSYSSGTNEKLFF.

The chain carries TRBV14 and TRBJ1-1; 7 bases fit TRBD1. The CDR3 runs 14 residues. Germline V gives CDR1 SGHDN, CDR2 FVKESK. V shed 1 base and J 3 bases; nucleotides not matched to a gene: 2. The CDR3 coding sequence is TGTGCCAGCAGCCAAGGGCAGGGGGACACTGAAGCTTTCTTT. It specifies CASSQGQGDTEAFF.

This clone is a singleton in its sample. V gene TRBV20-1 combines with J gene TRBJ1-2, with TRBD1 as a possible D gene (6 bases). Looked up from germline, CDR1 is DFQATT and CDR2 is SNEGSKA (reference sequence). V dropped 3 bases and J dropped 4 bases, with 15 bases sitting between them. CDR3 size: 14 residues. The CDR3 here is CSASQGIAVYGYTF. CDR3 coding DNA: TGCAGTGCTAGTCAGGGGATAGCAGTCTATGGCTACACCTTC.

The chain is built from TRBV28 and TRBJ1-4; D gene unclear. Germline V gives CDR1 MDHEN, CDR2 SYDVKM. The CDR3 extends over 15 amino acids. The germline V and J ends were trimmed by 6 bases and 2 bases, with 13 bases remaining between them. The chain's CDR3 is CASRPLSGTNEKLFF. The CDR3 DNA reads as TGTGCCAGCAGACCCCTAAGCGGTACTAATGAAAAACTGTTTTTT.

The rearrangement joins TRBV6-2 or TRBV6-3 to TRBJ1-6; no definite D call. This CDR3 is built from 14 residues. Trimming cost V 2 bases and J 3 bases, with 5 bases left between them. Per the germline V gene, CDR1 is MNHEY and CDR2 is SVGEGT. This CDR3 reads CASSYSVYNSPLHF. The CDR3 coding sequence is TGTGCCAGCAGTTACAGTGTCTATAATTCACCCCTCCACTTT.